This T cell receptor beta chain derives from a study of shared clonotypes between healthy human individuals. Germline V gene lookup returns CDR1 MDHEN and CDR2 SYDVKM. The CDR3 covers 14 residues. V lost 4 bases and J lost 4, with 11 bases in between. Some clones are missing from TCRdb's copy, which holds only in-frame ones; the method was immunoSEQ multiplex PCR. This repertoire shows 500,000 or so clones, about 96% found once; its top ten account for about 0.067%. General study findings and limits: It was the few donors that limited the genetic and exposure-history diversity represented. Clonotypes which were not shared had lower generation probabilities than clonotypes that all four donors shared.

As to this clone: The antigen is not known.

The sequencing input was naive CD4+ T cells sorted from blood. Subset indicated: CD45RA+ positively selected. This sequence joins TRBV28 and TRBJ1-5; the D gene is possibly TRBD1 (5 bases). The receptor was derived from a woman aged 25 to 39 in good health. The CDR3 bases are TGTGCCAGCAGTTCCGGGGCTTGGAATCAGCCCCAGCATTTT. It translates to CASSSGAWNQPQHF.